A selection of T cell receptor beta chains follows, all from one sample in a study of blood T cell repertoires in COVID-19. Only in-frame clones appear in the TCRdb table, and some are missing; sequencing was by immunoSEQ multiplex PCR. The table includes some 30,000 clones, approximately 88% detected once. Sequenced sample: peripheral blood. These receptors were collected from a human donor in a cohort sampled during active COVID-19. Both conserved end residues are part of each CDR3. Fields, in order: V gene, J gene, clone size, D gene, CDR3 protein, CDR3 DNA. The D gene is left open where the match is weak. A clone size is listed for some rows: how often the clone was seen (once, few, many), or a class if it is expanded.

>TRBV6-5|TRBJ2-7|.|.
CASRGLGGGPYEQYF
TGTGCCAGCAGGGGGCTGGGGGGGGGCCCCTACGAGCAGTACTTC
>TRBV18|TRBJ1-3|.|TRBD1
CASSRDRGPGNTIYF
TGTGCCAGCTCACGGGACAGGGGGCCTGGAAACACCATATATTTT
>TRBV28|TRBJ2-7|.|TRBD1
CASSLRRTGGYEQYF
TGTGCCAGCAGTTTACGAAGGACAGGGGGCTACGAGCAGTACTTC
>TRBV3-1/TRBV3-2|TRBJ2-2|once|TRBD1
CASSPRTGPTGELFF
TGTGCCAGCAGCCCCCGGACAGGGCCGACCGGGGAGCTGTTTTTT
>TRBV5-1|TRBJ1-6|.|TRBD1
CASSLGGTGVDSPLHF
TGCGCCAGCAGCTTGGGGGGCACAGGGGTGGATTCACCCCTCCACTTT
>TRBV6-5|TRBJ1-1|once|TRBD1
CASSFGTGGTEAFF
TGTGCCAGCAGTTTCGGGACAGGGGGGACTGAAGCTTTCTTT
>TRBV5-4|TRBJ2-2|.|TRBD2
CASNLGGRGTGELFF
TGTGCCAGCAATCTCGGAGGGAGGGGCACCGGGGAGCTGTTTTTT
>TRBV4-3|TRBJ2-3|.|.
CASSQDRGITDTQYF
TGCGCCAGCAGCCAAGATCGCGGAATCACAGATACGCAGTATTTT
>TRBV9|TRBJ2-1|.|TRBD2
CASSLGLAPSDEQFF
TGTGCCAGCAGCCTGGGACTAGCTCCGTCCGATGAGCAGTTCTTC
>TRBV7-7|TRBJ2-1|.|TRBD2
CASSSGTSGAQEQFF
TGTGCCAGCAGCTCAGGGACTAGCGGTGCTCAGGAGCAGTTCTTC
>TRBV4-1|TRBJ2-5|.|.
CASSQESSRETQYF
TGCGCCAGCAGCCAAGAATCCAGTCGAGAGACCCAGTACTTC
>TRBV5-1|TRBJ1-1|.|.
CASSLEGRGRSEAFF
TGCGCCAGCAGCTTGGAGGGACGGGGGAGGTCTGAAGCTTTCTTT
>TRBV19|TRBJ2-3|.|TRBD1
CASSKPPGQITDTQYF
TGTGCCAGTAGTAAACCCCCGGGACAGATCACCGATACGCAGTATTTT
>TRBV30|TRBJ2-3|.|.
CAWNRPGDTQYF
TGTGCCTGGAATCGCCCCGGGGATACGCAGTATTTT
>TRBV7-3|TRBJ2-7|.|.
CASSPSSGSFTSEQYF
TGTGCCAGCAGCCCTTCGTCGGGGAGTTTTACTTCCGAGCAGTACTTC
>TRBV28|TRBJ2-6|.|.
CASSIPGSGANVLTF
TGTGCCAGCAGTATACCAGGGTCTGGGGCCAACGTCCTGACTTTC
>TRBV5-1|TRBJ1-2|.|.
CASSLEAGGGYTF
TGCGCCAGCAGCTTGGAGGCAGGAGGCGGCTACACCTTC
>TRBV10-1|TRBJ2-3|.|.
CVRLGDTYSTDTQYF
TGCGTGCGCCTAGGGGACACCTATAGCACAGATACGCAGTATTTT
>TRBV30|TRBJ1-6|.|.
CACSSYNSPLHF
TGTGCCTGTAGCTCCTATAATTCACCCCTCCACTTT
>TRBV7-6|TRBJ2-3|.|TRBD2
CASSSRTSGNTDTQYF
TGTGCCAGCAGCTCCCGGACTAGCGGGAACACAGATACGCAGTATTTT
>TRBV19|TRBJ2-1|.|TRBD2
CASSMPGLAGGRGEQFF
TGTGCCAGTAGTATGCCCGGACTAGCGGGGGGCCGGGGTGAGCAGTTCTTC
>TRBV10-3|TRBJ1-4|.|.
CAIMASLGSEKLFF
TGTGCCATCATGGCATCTCTAGGGAGTGAAAAACTGTTTTTT
>TRBV30|TRBJ2-4|.|.
CAWSLTGTKNIQYF
TGTGCCTGGAGTTTAACAGGGACCAAAAACATTCAGTACTTC
>TRBV20-1|TRBJ2-5|.|.
CSASWPLGETQYF
TGCAGTGCTAGTTGGCCCCTTGGAGAGACCCAGTACTTC
>TRBV6-6|TRBJ1-4|.|.
CASSYLGAPNEKLFF
TGTGCCAGCAGTTACTTGGGGGCACCTAATGAAAAACTGTTTTTT
>TRBV9|TRBJ2-1|.|TRBD2
CASSGGTSGGNEQFF
TGTGCCAGCAGTGGCGGGACTAGCGGGGGTAATGAGCAGTTCTTC
>TRBV18|TRBJ1-6|.|.
CASSSSGLGNSPLHF
TGTGCCAGCTCTTCATCCGGCCTAGGCAATTCACCCCTCCACTTT
>TRBV5-4|TRBJ1-5|once|TRBD1
CASSFGGTGGNNQPQHF
TGTGCCAGCAGCTTCGGAGGGACAGGGGGCAATAATCAGCCCCAGCATTTT
>TRBV3-1/TRBV3-2|TRBJ1-2|.|.
CASSQDRVNYGYTF
TGTGCCAGCAGCCAAGATCGGGTTAACTATGGCTACACCTTC
>TRBV1|TRBJ1-6|.|.
CTSSQGVGTGRSYNSPLHF
TGCACCAGCAGCCAAGGGGTTGGGACAGGGAGAAGCTATAATTCACCCCTCCACTTT
>TRBV5-5|TRBJ2-1|.|TRBD2
CASRTGLEIEQFF
TGTGCCAGCAGAACCGGACTAGAGATTGAGCAGTTCTTC
>TRBV7-9|TRBJ2-1|.|.
CASSPQSFNEQFF
TGTGCCAGCAGCCCCCAAAGCTTCAATGAGCAGTTCTTC
>TRBV6-5|TRBJ2-7|.|.
CASRAQGEQYF
TGTGCCAGCAGGGCCCAGGGGGAGCAGTACTTC
>TRBV4-1|TRBJ1-2|once|.
CASSLDSHDRGNYGYTF
TGCGCCAGCAGCCTAGACTCACATGACCGGGGAAACTATGGCTACACCTTC
>TRBV28|TRBJ1-1|.|.
CASRVTGENTEAFF
TGTGCCAGCAGGGTGACAGGAGAAAACACTGAAGCTTTCTTT
>TRBV2|TRBJ2-1|.|.
CASTWASSYNEQFF
TGTGCCAGCACGTGGGCGAGCTCCTACAATGAGCAGTTCTTC
>TRBV7-2|TRBJ2-3|.|.
CASSLVAGSPDTQYF
TGTGCCAGCAGCTTAGTGGCGGGGTCGCCAGATACGCAGTATTTT
>TRBV3-1/TRBV3-2|TRBJ2-2|.|.
CASSQAQSNTGELFF
TGTGCCAGCAGCCAAGCGCAGTCGAACACCGGGGAGCTGTTTTTT
>TRBV30|TRBJ2-7|.|.
CAWGTGPYEQYF
TGTGCCTGGGGAACAGGGCCCTACGAGCAGTACTTC
>TRBV9|TRBJ2-5|.|TRBD1
CASSVQGALGETQYF
TGTGCCAGCAGCGTCCAGGGGGCCCTGGGAGAGACCCAGTACTTC
>TRBV6-1|TRBJ1-2|.|.
CASSEASVRGGGYTF
TGTGCCAGCAGTGAAGCCTCTGTCAGGGGTGGTGGCTACACCTTC
>TRBV7-2|TRBJ2-3|.|TRBD1
CASSPTQGVDTQYF
TGTGCCAGCAGCCCAACCCAGGGGGTAGATACGCAGTATTTT
>TRBV6-6|TRBJ2-5|once|TRBD1
CASSYRTGIGETQYF
TGTGCCAGCAGTTACCGGACAGGGATTGGAGAGACCCAGTACTTC
>TRBV7-6|TRBJ2-1|.|.
CASSLGLVAEQFF
TGTGCCAGCAGCTTAGGCCTAGTGGCTGAGCAGTTCTTC
>TRBV19|TRBJ2-5|once|TRBD1
CASSVDRALKTQYF
TGTGCCAGTAGTGTCGACAGGGCGTTGAAGACCCAGTACTTC
>TRBV6-5|TRBJ2-5|.|.
CASSPNGARGTQYF
TGTGCCAGCAGCCCCAATGGGGCGAGAGGGACCCAGTACTTC
>TRBV7-9|TRBJ2-3|.|.
CASSSLGAGTDTQYF
TGTGCCAGCAGCTCCCTCGGAGCAGGGACAGATACGCAGTATTTT
>TRBV15|TRBJ1-4|.|.
CATTNSGKLFF
TGTGCCACCACCAATTCGGGAAAACTGTTTTTT
>TRBV3-1/TRBV3-2|TRBJ1-3|.|TRBD1
CASSKQGQGGSSASGNTIYF
TGTGCCAGCAGCAAGCAGGGACAGGGAGGTTCGTCGGCCTCTGGAAACACCATATATTTT
>TRBV20-1|TRBJ2-3|.|.
CSASAFGGGRRTDTQYF
TGCAGTGCTAGTGCCTTTGGGGGGGGCAGGCGCACAGATACGCAGTATTTT
>TRBV18|TRBJ2-1|.|.
CASSPPMGEEQFF
TGTGCCAGCTCACCACCGATGGGAGAAGAGCAGTTCTTC
>TRBV4-1|TRBJ2-3|.|TRBD2
CASSRLAGVRADTQYF
TGCGCCAGCAGCCGACTAGCGGGGGTTCGGGCAGATACGCAGTATTTT